This passage covers 29 T cell receptor beta chains from one sample sequenced in a study of T cells expressing NK-cell markers. TCRdb reprocessed the 5' RACE reads, with one entry per CDR3 protein and no DNA. Its clone listing holds about 260,000 distinct CDR3 sequences. The specimen was blood T cells: a sorted CD56 or NKG2C T cell subset, CD4+ or CD8+ T cells, or bulk PBMC T cells (not recorded which). Every receptor here comes from a man aged 18 to 35 in good health.

This sequence joins TRBV5-4 and TRBJ2-5. In germline, CDR1 is SGHNT, CDR2 YYREEE (reference sequence). The CDR3 extends over 13 amino acids. The CDR3 loop reads CASSLQTQETQYF.

The chain has TRBV4-3 and TRBJ2-2; TCRdb calls TRBD2, which cannot be checked without DNA. This CDR3 contains 16 residues. Germline values: CDR1 LGHNA, CDR2 YSLEER. The chain's CDR3 is CASSQELGGPTGELFF.

This chain joins TRBV10-3 and TRBJ1-1; the TCRdb call, TRBD1, lacks DNA for checking. This CDR3 comprises 15 residues. Germline assignment: CDR1 ENHRY and CDR2 SYGVKD. CDR3: CAISERFRDSDEAFF.

The chain has TRBV4-3 and TRBJ2-1; without DNA, the TCRdb call of TRBD2 cannot be checked. This CDR3 has 14 amino acids. Germline values: CDR1 LGHNA, CDR2 YSLEER. CDR3 loop: CASSQDAGDNEQFF.

This sequence joins TRBV5-5 and TRBJ1-1. From germline, CDR1 is SGHKS and CDR2 YYEKEE (reference sequence). CDR3 length: 12 amino acids. CDR3 protein: CASSFFHTEAFF.

This chain links TRBV20-1 with TRBJ2-5; checking the TCRdb D call of TRBD1 is not possible without DNA. Per germline, CDR1 DFQATT and CDR2 SNEGSKA (reference sequence). This CDR3 is built from 15 residues. This CDR3 reads CSAVVGRDYQETQYF.

V and J are TRBV19 and TRBJ1-4; TCRdb's D call, TRBD1, is unchecked because there is no DNA. This CDR3 is built from 15 residues. Per the germline V gene, CDR1 is LNHDA and CDR2 is SQIVND (reference sequence). The CDR3 loop is CASSIETTGGEKLFF.

The chain links TRBV4-3 to TRBJ2-1; TCRdb's D call, TRBD1, is unchecked because there is no DNA. The CDR3 loop spans 17 amino acids. CDR1 is LGHNA, CDR2 YSLEER, per germline. CDR3 protein: CASSLSLRGRTYNEQFF.

The chain uses TRBV7-3 and TRBJ2-7; TCRdb lists TRBD1, though no DNA is available to test this call. The CDR3 contains 14 residues. CDR1 is SGHTA, CDR2 FQGTGA, per germline. CDR3 residues: CASSTGQGSYEQYF.

This rearrangement joins TRBV25-1 to TRBJ1-1; TCRdb outputs TRBD1, but without DNA this stays unchecked. This CDR3 region has 13 residues. Germline V gene sequence: CDR1 MGHDK, CDR2 SYGVNS. The CDR3 sequence is CASSIQGGTEAFF. Full variable domain (outside the CDR3, taken from reference TRBV25-1 and TRBJ1-1): EADIYQTPRYLVIGTGKKITLECSQTMGHDKMYWYQQDPGMELHLIHYSYGVNSTEKGDLSSESTVSRIRTEHFPLTLESARPSHTSQYLCASSIQGGTEAFFGQGTRLTVV.

V is TRBV18 and J is TRBJ2-1; TCRdb's D call, TRBD1, is unchecked because there is no DNA. The V gene's germline CDR1 is KGHSH and CDR2 LQKENI. The CDR3 sequence is 17 residues long. The CDR3 sequence: CASSPPSGDAVYNEQFF.

The chain joins TRBV5-4 to TRBJ2-3; with no DNA, the TCRdb D assignment of TRBD2 cannot be verified. Germline V CDR1 and CDR2: SGHNT, YYREEE (reference sequence). This CDR3 contains 17 residues. The CDR3 sequence is CASSFLTSGRITDTQYF.

V and J are TRBV5-4 and TRBJ2-1; TCRdb gives TRBD1 as the D gene, but with no DNA this cannot be confirmed. CDR3 length: 15 residues. Germline V lookup: CDR1 SGHNT, CDR2 YYREEE (reference sequence). CDR3 protein: CASSQGQPFYNEQFF.

The chain uses TRBV29-1 and TRBJ2-2; as DNA is missing, the TRBD1 call by TCRdb cannot be tested. CDR1 is SQVTM, CDR2 ANQGSEA, per germline. There are 13 residues in the CDR3. CDR3: CSVRAGGDGELFF.

The chain combines TRBV29-1 with TRBJ2-1. This CDR3 is built from 16 residues. The germline V gene has CDR1 SQVTM and CDR2 ANQGSEA. Here the CDR3 reads CSVDAEERRMVIKQFF.

The chain couples TRBV5-1 to TRBJ2-2. The CDR3 is made up of 16 amino acids. The germline CDR1 and CDR2 sequences are SGHRS and YFSETQ. Here the CDR3 reads CASSGGQTPNTGELFF.

The chain has TRBV7-8 and TRBJ2-5; TCRdb's D gene call, TRBD2, goes unchecked for lack of DNA. The CDR3 is 14 residues long. Germline V lookup: CDR1 SGHVS, CDR2 FQNEAQ. This chain's CDR3 is CASSLRETEETQYF.

The chain uses TRBV12-3 or TRBV12-4 and TRBJ2-7; TCRdb indicates TRBD1, and absent DNA this call remains unverified. The CDR3 extends over 14 amino acids. The CDR3 sequence is CASSLTDRSSEQYF.

The chain joins TRBV7-2 to TRBJ2-1; TCRdb's assignment of TRBD1 cannot be checked, as there is no DNA. Germline V lookup: CDR1 SGHTA, CDR2 FQGNSA. The CDR3 runs to 17 residues. The chain's CDR3 is CASSSWAQGTGHNEQFF.

This chain joins TRBV6-1 and TRBJ2-2; TCRdb reports TRBD1, a call that lacks DNA to check it against. CDR1 is MNHNS and CDR2 is SASEGT in the germline V gene. The CDR3 consists of 14 residues. CDR3 residues: CASSPSRDTGELFF.

The chain links TRBV6-1 to TRBJ2-1; with no DNA, the TCRdb D assignment of TRBD1 cannot be verified. The germline V gene encodes CDR1 MNHNS and CDR2 SASEGT. The CDR3 extends over 15 amino acids. The CDR3 sequence: CASRPPRDRVTEQFF.

This chain joins TRBV29-1 and TRBJ2-7. This CDR3 comprises 11 residues. Germline V CDR1 and CDR2: SQVTM, ANQGSEA. CDR3 in amino acids: CSAGGSYEQYF.

The CDR3 sequence: CASSRGGQETQYF. The chain links TRBV18 to TRBJ2-5; TCRdb's D call, TRBD1, is unchecked because there is no DNA. Germline loops: CDR1 KGHSH, CDR2 LQKENI. This CDR3 contains 13 residues.

The chain links TRBV7-9 to TRBJ2-2. Looked up from germline, CDR1 is SEHNR and CDR2 is FQNEAQ (reference sequence). The CDR3 contains 13 residues. CDR3 sequence: CASSLYLVGELFF.

V and J are TRBV20-1 and TRBJ2-1. The CDR3 has 16 residues. Germline CDR1 reads DFQATT; CDR2 reads SNEGSKA (reference sequence). The CDR3 is CSARSYTGRAYNEQFF.

The CDR3 is CASSPPGVVSGEQYF. J is TRBJ2-7 and V is TRBV18; TCRdb proposes TRBD2, but this gene call is untestable without DNA. The CDR3 totals 15 residues. Germline values: CDR1 KGHSH, CDR2 LQKENI.

V usage is TRBV9 and J usage is TRBJ2-1; TCRdb names TRBD2, which stays unverified in the absence of DNA. Germline CDR1 and CDR2: SGDLS and YYNGEE. The CDR3 length is 20 residues. The CDR3: CASSVGGGLAGVSSYNEQFF.

The chain combines TRBV5-6 with TRBJ2-4; absent DNA, TCRdb's TRBD1 call cannot be checked. The CDR3 covers 14 residues. Germline V gene data show CDR1 as SGHDT and CDR2 as YYEEEE. CDR3 region: CASSGRGPGNIQYF.

V is TRBV5-1 and J is TRBJ1-6. This CDR3 has 17 residues. Per germline, CDR1 SGHRS and CDR2 YFSETQ. CDR3 residues: CASSQAGVSSYNSPLHF.